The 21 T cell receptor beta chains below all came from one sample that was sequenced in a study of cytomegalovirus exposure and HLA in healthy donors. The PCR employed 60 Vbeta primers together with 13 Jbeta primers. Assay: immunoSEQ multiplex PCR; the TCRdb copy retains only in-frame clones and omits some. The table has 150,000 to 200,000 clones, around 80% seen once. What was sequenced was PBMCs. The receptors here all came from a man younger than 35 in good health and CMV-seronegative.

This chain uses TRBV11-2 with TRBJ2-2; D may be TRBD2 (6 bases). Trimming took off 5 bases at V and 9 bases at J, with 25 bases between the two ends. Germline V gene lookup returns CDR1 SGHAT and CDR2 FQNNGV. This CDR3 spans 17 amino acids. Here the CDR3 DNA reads TGTGCCAGCAGCACAACTCGGACGGGAGTTTGGTCCAGGGAGCTGTTTTTT. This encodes CASSTTRTGVWSRELFF.

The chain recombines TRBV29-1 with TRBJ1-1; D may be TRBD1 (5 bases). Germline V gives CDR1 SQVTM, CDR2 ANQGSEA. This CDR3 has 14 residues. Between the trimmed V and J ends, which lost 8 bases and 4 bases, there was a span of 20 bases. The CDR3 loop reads CSTKNAQVGTEAFF. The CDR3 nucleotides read TGCAGCACTAAGAACGCACAGGTAGGCACTGAAGCTTTCTTT.

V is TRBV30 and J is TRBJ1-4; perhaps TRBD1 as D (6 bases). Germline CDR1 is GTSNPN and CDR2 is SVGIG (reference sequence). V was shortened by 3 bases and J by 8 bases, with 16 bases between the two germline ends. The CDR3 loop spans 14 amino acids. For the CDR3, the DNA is TGTGCCTGGAGATTCCCAGGGAGGGGGGAAAAACTGTTTTTT. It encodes CAWRFPGRGEKLFF. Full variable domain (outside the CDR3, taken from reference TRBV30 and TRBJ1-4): SQTIHQWPATLVQPVGSPLSLECTVEGTSNPNLYWYRQAAGRGLQLLFYSVGIGQISSEVPQNLSASRPQDRQFILSSKKLLLSDSGFYLCAWRFPGRGEKLFFGSGTQLSVL.

DNA of the CDR3: TGTGCCAGCAGCCAACAGGGGGCTGTATCACCCCTCCACTTT. Its protein product is CASSQQGAVSPLHF. This rearrangement joins TRBV5-5 to TRBJ1-6, with 9 bases identical to TRBD1. Germline-derived CDR1 and CDR2 are SGHKS and YYEKEE (reference sequence). V lost 4 bases, J lost 10 bases, and 6 bases stayed unmatched. The CDR3 is made up of 14 amino acids.

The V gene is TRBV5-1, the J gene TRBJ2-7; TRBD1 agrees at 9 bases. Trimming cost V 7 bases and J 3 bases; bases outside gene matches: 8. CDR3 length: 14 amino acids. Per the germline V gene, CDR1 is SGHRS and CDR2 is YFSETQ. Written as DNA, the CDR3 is TGCGCCAGCGGAGGGACAGGGAAGCGCTACGAGCAGTACTTC. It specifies CASGGTGKRYEQYF. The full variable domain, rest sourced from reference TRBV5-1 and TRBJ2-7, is KAGVTQTPRYLIKTRGQQVTLSCSPISGHRSVSWYQQTPGQGLQFLFEYFSETQRNKGNFPGRFSGRQFSNSRSEMNVSTLELGDSALYLCASGGTGKRYEQYFGPGTRLTVT.

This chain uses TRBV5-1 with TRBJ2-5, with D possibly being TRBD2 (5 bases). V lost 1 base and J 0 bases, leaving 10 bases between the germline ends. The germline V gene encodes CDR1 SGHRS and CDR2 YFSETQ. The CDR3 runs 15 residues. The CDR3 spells CASSLQGRHQETQYF. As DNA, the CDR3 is TGCGCCAGCAGCTTGCAAGGGAGACACCAAGAGACCCAGTACTTC.

For the CDR3, the DNA is TGTGCCAGCAGACAGGGGGCGGGGAACACTGAAGCTTTCTTT. It specifies CASRQGAGNTEAFF. The V gene is TRBV6-6, the J gene TRBJ1-1, with 9 positions matching TRBD1. Losses at the gene ends were 6 bases for V and 1 base for J; bases not matched to a gene: 3. CDR1 and CDR2 (germline): MNHNY, SVGAGI (reference sequence). This CDR3 has 14 amino acids.

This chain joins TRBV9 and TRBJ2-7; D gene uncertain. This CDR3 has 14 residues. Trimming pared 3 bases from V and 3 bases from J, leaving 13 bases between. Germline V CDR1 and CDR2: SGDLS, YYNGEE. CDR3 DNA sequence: TGTGCCAGCAGCGCAGAGGCTTCGAACTACGAGCAGTACTTC. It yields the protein CASSAEASNYEQYF.

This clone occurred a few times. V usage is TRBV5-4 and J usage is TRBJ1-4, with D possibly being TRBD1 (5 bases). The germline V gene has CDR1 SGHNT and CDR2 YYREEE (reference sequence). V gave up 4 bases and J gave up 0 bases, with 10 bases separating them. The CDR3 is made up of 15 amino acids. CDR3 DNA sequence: TGTGCCAGCAGCCACCCAGGGACAACTAATGAAAAACTGTTTTTT. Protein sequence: CASSHPGTTNEKLFF.

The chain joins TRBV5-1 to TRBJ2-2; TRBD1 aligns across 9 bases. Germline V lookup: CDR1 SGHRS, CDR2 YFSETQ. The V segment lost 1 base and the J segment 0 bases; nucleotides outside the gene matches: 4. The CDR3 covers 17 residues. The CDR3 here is CASSLYGTGTNTGELFF. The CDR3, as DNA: TGCGCCAGCAGCTTGTACGGGACAGGGACGAACACCGGGGAGCTGTTTTTT.

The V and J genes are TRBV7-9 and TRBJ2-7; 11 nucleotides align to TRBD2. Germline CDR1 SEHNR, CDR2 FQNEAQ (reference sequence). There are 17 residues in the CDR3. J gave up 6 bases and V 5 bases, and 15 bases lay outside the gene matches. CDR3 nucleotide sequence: TGTGCCAGCAGCCCCCTGGATGGTAGCGGGGGGGCGGTCGAGCAGTACTTC. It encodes CASSPLDGSGGAVEQYF. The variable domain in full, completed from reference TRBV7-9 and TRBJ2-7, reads DTGVSQNPRHKITKRGQNVTFRCDPISEHNRLYWYRQTLGQGPEFLTYFQNEAQLEKSRLLSDRFSAERPKGSFSTLEIQRTEQGDSAMYLCASSPLDGSGGAVEQYFGPGTRLTVT.

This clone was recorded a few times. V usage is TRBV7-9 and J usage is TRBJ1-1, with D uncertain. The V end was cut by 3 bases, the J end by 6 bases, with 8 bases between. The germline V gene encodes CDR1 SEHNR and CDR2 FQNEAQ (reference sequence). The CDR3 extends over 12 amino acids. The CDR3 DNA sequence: TGTGCCAGCAGCTTCGGAGGGTCTGAAGCTTTCTTT. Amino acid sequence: CASSFGGSEAFF.

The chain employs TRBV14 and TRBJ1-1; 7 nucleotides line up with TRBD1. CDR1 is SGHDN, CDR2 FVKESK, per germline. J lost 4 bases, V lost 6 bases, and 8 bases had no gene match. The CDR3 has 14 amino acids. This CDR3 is CASRLTGLGTEAFF. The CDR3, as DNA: TGTGCCAGCAGGTTGACAGGGCTTGGCACTGAAGCTTTCTTT.

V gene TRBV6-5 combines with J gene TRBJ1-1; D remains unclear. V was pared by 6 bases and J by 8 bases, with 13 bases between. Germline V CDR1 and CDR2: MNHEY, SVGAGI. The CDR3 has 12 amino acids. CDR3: CASSPHGVEAFF. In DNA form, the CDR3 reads TGTGCCAGCAGCCCACACGGAGTCGAAGCTTTCTTT.

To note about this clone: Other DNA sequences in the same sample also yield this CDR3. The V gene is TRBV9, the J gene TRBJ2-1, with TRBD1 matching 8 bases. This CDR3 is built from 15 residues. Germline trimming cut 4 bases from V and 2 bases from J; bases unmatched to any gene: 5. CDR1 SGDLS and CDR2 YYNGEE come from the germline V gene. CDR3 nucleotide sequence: TGTGCCAGCAGCCCCGGACAGGGCACCTACAATGAGCAGTTCTTC. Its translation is CASSPGQGTYNEQFF.

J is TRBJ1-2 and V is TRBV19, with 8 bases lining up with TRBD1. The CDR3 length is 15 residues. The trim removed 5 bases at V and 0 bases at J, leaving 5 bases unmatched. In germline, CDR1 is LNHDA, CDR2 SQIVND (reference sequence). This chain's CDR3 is CASSAQTGANYGYTF. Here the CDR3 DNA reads TGTGCCAGTAGTGCTCAGACAGGGGCTAACTATGGCTACACCTTC.

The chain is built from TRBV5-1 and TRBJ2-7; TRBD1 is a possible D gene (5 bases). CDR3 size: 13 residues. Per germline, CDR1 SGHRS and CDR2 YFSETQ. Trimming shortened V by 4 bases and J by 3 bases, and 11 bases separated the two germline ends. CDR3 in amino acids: CASSPLDSYEQYF. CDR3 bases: TGCGCCAGCAGCCCTCTTGACAGCTACGAGCAGTACTTC. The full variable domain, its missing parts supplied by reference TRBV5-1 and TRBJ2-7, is KAGVTQTPRYLIKTRGQQVTLSCSPISGHRSVSWYQQTPGQGLQFLFEYFSETQRNKGNFPGRFSGRQFSNSRSEMNVSTLELGDSALYLCASSPLDSYEQYFGPGTRLTVT.

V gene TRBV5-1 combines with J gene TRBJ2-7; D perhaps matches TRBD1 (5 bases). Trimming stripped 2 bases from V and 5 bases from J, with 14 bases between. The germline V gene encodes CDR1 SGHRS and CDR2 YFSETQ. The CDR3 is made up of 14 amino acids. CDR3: CASSLTGTRNEQYF. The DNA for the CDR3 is TGCGCCAGCAGCTTAACAGGAACACGGAACGAGCAGTACTTC. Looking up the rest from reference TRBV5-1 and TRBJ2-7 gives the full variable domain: KAGVTQTPRYLIKTRGQQVTLSCSPISGHRSVSWYQQTPGQGLQFLFEYFSETQRNKGNFPGRFSGRQFSNSRSEMNVSTLELGDSALYLCASSLTGTRNEQYFGPGTRLTVT.

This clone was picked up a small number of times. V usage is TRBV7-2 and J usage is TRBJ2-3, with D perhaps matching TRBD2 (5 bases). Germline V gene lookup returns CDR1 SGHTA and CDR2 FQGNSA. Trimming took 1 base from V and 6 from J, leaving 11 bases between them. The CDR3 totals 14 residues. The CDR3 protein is CASSLGSGGDTQYF. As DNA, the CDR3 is TGTGCCAGCAGCTTAGGGAGCGGCGGGGATACGCAGTATTTT. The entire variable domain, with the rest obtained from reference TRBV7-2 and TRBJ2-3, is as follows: GAGVSQSPSNKVTEKGKDVELRCDPISGHTALYWYRQSLGQGLEFLIYFQGNSAPDKSGLPSDRFSAERTGGSVSTLTIQRTQQEDSAVYLCASSLGSGGDTQYFGPGTRLTVL.

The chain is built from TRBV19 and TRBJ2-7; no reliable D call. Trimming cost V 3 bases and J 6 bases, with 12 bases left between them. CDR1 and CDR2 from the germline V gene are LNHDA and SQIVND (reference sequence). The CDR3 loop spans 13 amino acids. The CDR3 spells CASSIGSLVEQYF. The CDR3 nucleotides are TGTGCCAGTAGTATTGGCTCGCTGGTCGAGCAGTACTTC.

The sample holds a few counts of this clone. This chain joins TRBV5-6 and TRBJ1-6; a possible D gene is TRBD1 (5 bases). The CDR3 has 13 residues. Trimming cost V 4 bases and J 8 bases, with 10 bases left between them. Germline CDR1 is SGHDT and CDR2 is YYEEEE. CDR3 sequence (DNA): TGTGCCAGCAGCCCTACGGGGGATTCACCCCTCCACTTT. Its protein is CASSPTGDSPLHF.